This entry concerns a single T cell receptor (beta chain). The germline V gene has CDR1 SNHLY and CDR2 FYNNEI. Trimming cost V 6 bases and J 5 bases; bases outside gene matches: 2. This CDR3 is built from 12 residues. The sample is drawn from a study of cytomegalovirus exposure and HLA in healthy donors. Libraries were prepared by immunoSEQ multiplex PCR; TCRdb keeps only in-frame clonotypes and omits some of them. Of about 140,000 clones in the sample, about 80% are singletons; the top ten hold just under 30%. V usage is TRBV2 and J usage is TRBJ2-3; TRBD2 aligns across 7 bases. The receptor's source is a man aged 30 to 39 in good health and CMV-seropositive. Sequenced: PBMCs. The CDR3 DNA is TGTGCCAGCAGATGGGAGGGAGATACGCAGTATTTT. It specifies CASRWEGDTQYF.